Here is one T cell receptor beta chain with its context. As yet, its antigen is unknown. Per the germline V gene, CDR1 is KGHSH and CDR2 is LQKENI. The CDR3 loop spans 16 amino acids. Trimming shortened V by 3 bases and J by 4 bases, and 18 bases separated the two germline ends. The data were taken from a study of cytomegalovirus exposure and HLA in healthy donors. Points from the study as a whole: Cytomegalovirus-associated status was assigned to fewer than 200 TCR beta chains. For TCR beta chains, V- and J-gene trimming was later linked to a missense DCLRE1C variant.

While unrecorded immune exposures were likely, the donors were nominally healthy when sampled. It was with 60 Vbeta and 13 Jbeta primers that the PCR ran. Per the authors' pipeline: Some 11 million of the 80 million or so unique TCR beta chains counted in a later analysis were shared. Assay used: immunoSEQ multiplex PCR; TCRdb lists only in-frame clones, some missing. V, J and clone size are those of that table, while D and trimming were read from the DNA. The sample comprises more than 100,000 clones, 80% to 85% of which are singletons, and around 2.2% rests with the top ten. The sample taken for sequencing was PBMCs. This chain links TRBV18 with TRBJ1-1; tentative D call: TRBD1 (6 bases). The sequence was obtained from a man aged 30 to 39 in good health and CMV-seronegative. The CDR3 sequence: CASSPGLRGASTEAFF. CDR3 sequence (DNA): TGTGCCAGCTCACCGGGTCTTCGGGGGGCTAGCACTGAAGCTTTCTTT.